What follows is one TCR beta chain and its context. Antigen unknown. This sample is part of a study of PD-L1 blockade in urothelial cancer. On the study more broadly: Twenty-five of 29 patients were men who had bladder-origin urothelial cancer. Blood underwent analysis 3 weeks (second dose) and 6 weeks after treatment began. Median blood clonality was roughly 0.088, with about 81,000 unique TCRs.

Notes on the study in general: Pretreatment TCR clonality in blood under the median foretold superior survival.

Using immunoSEQ multiplex PCR, the repertoire was profiled, and TCRdb retains in-frame clones only, with some absent. This table has tens of thousands of clones, under 90% appearing once. Germline CDR1 and CDR2: SGDLS and YYNGEE. V shed 0 bases and J shed 7 bases, with 16 bases lying between them. The CDR3 covers 15 residues. The clonotype comes from a man in his forties with urothelial cancer. The starting material was PBMCs, obtained around atezolizumab (anti-PD-L1) treatment. The V and J genes are TRBV9 and TRBJ1-1; D is possibly TRBD1 (5 bases). The CDR3 is CASSVEAGRGLEAFF. The DNA of the CDR3 is TGTGCCAGCAGCGTAGAGGCAGGGAGGGGCCTTGAAGCTTTCTTT.